This T cell receptor (beta chain) was sequenced during a study of control samples from healthy donors and cancer patients. CDR3 size: 13 residues. The V end lost 3 bases, the J end lost 4 bases, and 9 bases lay between the germline ends. Germline V CDR1 and CDR2: SNHLY, FYNNEI. The repertoire was sequenced with immunoSEQ multiplex PCR; TCRdb's copy has only in-frame clones and lacks some. The repertoire holds roughly 100,000 clones, with just over 85% as singletons. The sample consisted of blood. This sequence joins TRBV2 and TRBJ1-2; perhaps TRBD1 as D (5 bases). The origin of this receptor is a man under 40 in good health. CDR3 sequence (DNA): TGTGCCAGCAGTGAGGAGACAGTCTATGGCTACACCTTC. It translates to CASSEETVYGYTF. The entire variable domain, with the rest obtained from reference TRBV2 and TRBJ1-2, is as follows: EPEVTQTPSHQVTQMGQEVILRCVPISNHLYFYWYRQILGQKVEFLVSFYNNEISEKSEIFDDQFSVERPDGSNFTLKIRSTKLEDSAMYFCASSEETVYGYTFGSGTRLTVV.